The 25 T cell receptor beta chains below come from one sample, sequenced in a study of regulatory T cells in long-lasting Graves disease. Stated time point: newly diagnosed GD, antithyroid drugs for less than 3 months. TCR sequences were obtained from RNA taken from PBMCs. According to the study, TCR beta libraries were built with iRepertoire HTBI primers and CDR3-region Arm-PCR. TCRdb redid the calling of the multiplex PCR reads with MiXCR, one entry per CDR3 protein. This table holds roughly 560,000 distinct CDR3 sequences, about 11% found once. The data also belong to a second study, concerning T cells in Graves' hyperthyroidism and ophthalmopathy.

Sequenced here: peripheral blood mononuclear cells (PBMCs), sampled at new diagnosis, from a patient treated with antithyroid drugs. The source of these receptors is a woman in her thirties with Graves disease.

This clonotype occurred many times. The chain joins TRBV18 to TRBJ1-5; no reliable D call. Germline V gene sequence: CDR1 KGHSH, CDR2 LQKENI. The CDR3 sequence is 15 residues long. Trimming took 6 bases from V and 0 from J, leaving 12 bases between them. In DNA form, the CDR3 reads TGTGCCAGCTCTCGGACGGAAAATAGCAATCAGCCCCAGCATTTT. This codes for CASSRTENSNQPQHF.

This clonotype has a count of ten or more. V usage is TRBV20-1 and J usage is TRBJ2-5, with D maybe TRBD1 (6 bases). CDR3 length: 15 amino acids. V lost 3 bases and J lost 0, with 14 bases in between. CDR1 and CDR2 from the germline V gene are DFQATT and SNEGSKA (reference sequence). Here the CDR3 DNA reads TGCAGTGCTAGCCCCCTGGGGACATACCAAGAGACCCAGTACTTC. It encodes CSASPLGTYQETQYF.

V is TRBV5-1 and J is TRBJ2-5; TRBD2 might be the D (6 bases). CDR3 length: 14 amino acids. V dropped 4 bases and J dropped 5 bases, with 15 bases sitting between them. Germline V gives CDR1 SGHRS, CDR2 YFSETQ. CDR3 protein: CASSRGTPRETQYF. CDR3 sequence (DNA): TGCGCCAGCAGCCGAGGGACTCCACGGGAGACCCAGTACTTC.

The sample holds many counts of this clonotype. This rearrangement joins TRBV27 to TRBJ1-4; no definite D call. Trimming left V 5 bases short and J 3 bases short, with 13 bases between. Germline loops: CDR1 MNHEY, CDR2 SMNVEV (reference sequence). This CDR3 region has 15 residues. This CDR3 is CASSTYQYPNEKLFF. CDR3 bases: TGTGCCAGCAGTACATACCAGTACCCTAATGAAAAACTGTTTTTT.

The sample holds a few counts of this clonotype. The rearrangement uses TRBV20-1 and TRBJ2-3; tentative D call: TRBD2 (6 bases). Trimming shortened V by 3 bases and J by 6 bases, and 10 bases separated the two germline ends. CDR3 length: 12 residues. In germline, CDR1 is DFQATT, CDR2 SNEGSKA (reference sequence). CDR3 sequence: CSASAGGDTQYF. In DNA, the CDR3 is TGCAGTGCTAGCGCTGGAGGGGATACGCAGTATTTT.

The V gene is TRBV5-5, the J gene TRBJ2-7; no definite D call. From germline, CDR1 is SGHKS and CDR2 YYEKEE (reference sequence). Trimming removed 3 bases from V and 3 bases from J, with 13 bases in between. This CDR3 comprises 14 residues. In DNA, the CDR3 is TGTGCCAGCAGCTCGGTGGGTTGGGACTACGAGCAGTACTTC. Protein product: CASSSVGWDYEQYF. Variable domain in full (rest from reference TRBV5-5 and TRBJ2-7): DAGVTQSPTHLIKTRGQQVTLRCSPISGHKSVSWYQQVLGQGPQFIFQYYEKEERGRGNFPDRFSARQFPNYSSELNVNALLLGDSALYLCASSSVGWDYEQYFGPGTRLTVT.

In its sample, this clonotype was seen many times. The chain carries TRBV15 and TRBJ2-5, with a possible D match to TRBD2 (6 bases). The germline V gene encodes CDR1 LNHNV and CDR2 YYDKDF (reference sequence). V lost 1 base and J lost 2, with 14 bases in between. The CDR3 has 16 residues. CDR3 residues: CATSRGRLGGQETQYF. The CDR3 DNA is TGTGCCACCAGCAGAGGAAGACTAGGTGGGCAAGAGACCCAGTACTTC. Full variable domain (remainder filled in from reference TRBV15 and TRBJ2-5): DAMVIQNPRYQVTQFGKPVTLSCSQTLNHNVMYWYQQKSSQAPKLLFHYYDKDFNNEADTPDNFQSRRPNTSFCFLDIRSPGLGDTAMYLCATSRGRLGGQETQYFGPGTRLLVL.

This clonotype was detected many times. The chain is built from TRBV12-3 or TRBV12-4 and TRBJ2-2; TRBD2 aligns across 9 bases. The CDR3 sequence is 17 residues long. V shed 3 bases, J shed 6 bases, and the junction held 11 bases outside the gene matches. CDR3 region: CASSFTGGRARAGELFF. In nucleotides, the CDR3 is TGTGCCAGCAGTTTTACTGGCGGGAGGGCCAGAGCCGGGGAGCTGTTTTTT.

This clonotype was observed at least ten times. This sequence joins TRBV12-3 or TRBV12-4 and TRBJ1-5, with 10 bases lining up with TRBD1. V was clipped by 5 bases and J by 7 bases; unmatched bases: 8. The CDR3 sequence is 15 residues long. The CDR3 DNA follows: TGTGCCAGCAGTCTCCGGGACAGGGGTTTCCAGCCCCAGCATTTT. Translated, it gives CASSLRDRGFQPQHF.

This clonotype has a count of ten or more. CDR3: CSARKRTGLPDTQYF. The CDR3 bases are TGCAGTGCTAGAAAGCGGACAGGGCTTCCAGATACGCAGTATTTT. The rearrangement uses TRBV20-1 and TRBJ2-3; 8 bases fit TRBD1. J was trimmed by 4 bases and V by 2 bases; bases with no gene match: 8. Germline CDR1 DFQATT, CDR2 SNEGSKA (reference sequence). The CDR3 contains 15 residues.

This clonotype was seen a few times. The gene calls are TRBV18 and TRBJ2-1; 11 positions agree with TRBD2. Germline V gives CDR1 KGHSH, CDR2 LQKENI. The length of the CDR3 is 17 residues. Germline trimming cut 0 bases from V and 4 bases from J; bases unmatched to any gene: 5. The CDR3 loop is CASSPPGGTSGYNEQFF. The DNA of the CDR3 is TGTGCCAGCTCACCACCGGGGGGGACTAGCGGTTACAATGAGCAGTTCTTC.

This clonotype was seen many times. The gene calls are TRBV30 and TRBJ1-5; D uncertain. From germline, CDR1 is GTSNPN and CDR2 SVGIG (reference sequence). The CDR3 has 13 residues. The germline V and J ends were trimmed by 3 bases and 0 bases, with 6 bases remaining between them. The CDR3 here is CAWSLSSNQPQHF. The CDR3 DNA follows: TGTGCCTGGAGCCTAAGTAGCAATCAGCCCCAGCATTTT.

The chain employs TRBV9 and TRBJ2-5, with D tentatively TRBD1 (5 bases). The length of the CDR3 is 15 residues. V lost 0 bases, J lost 2 bases, and 11 bases lay in between. CDR1 and CDR2 from the germline V gene are SGDLS and YYNGEE. In DNA, the CDR3 is TGTGCCAGCAGCGTAGCCGCCGACAGACAAGAGACCCAGTACTTC. Residues: CASSVAADRQETQYF. Based on the CDR3 plus reference TRBV9 and TRBJ2-5, the full variable domain is DSGVTQTPKHLITATGQRVTLRCSPRSGDLSVYWYQQSLDQGLQFLIQYYNGEERAKGNILERFSAQQFPDLHSELNLSSLELGDSALYFCASSVAADRQETQYFGPGTRLLVL.

Comment on this clonotype: The germline gene is not matched at one end of the junction; a read error may be the cause. The rearrangement links TRBV28 to TRBJ1-4; TRBD1 matches 10 bases. The CDR3 spans 15 residues. CDR1 and CDR2 (germline): MDHEN, SYDVKM. The CDR3 DNA reads TGTGCCAGCAGTTCGGGACAGGGGTGGGACGAAAGACTGTTTTTT. This encodes CASSSGQGWDERLFF.

This clonotype was recorded at least ten times. The chain joins TRBV7-9 to TRBJ2-5, with TRBD1 matching 8 bases. V lost 1 base, J lost 1 base, and 2 bases stayed unmatched. This CDR3 has 15 amino acids. CDR1 is SEHNR, CDR2 FQNEAQ, per germline (reference sequence). CDR3 in amino acids: CASSLVGQVQETQYF. The DNA for the CDR3 is TGTGCCAGCAGCTTAGTGGGACAGGTCCAAGAGACCCAGTACTTC.

The table lists this clonotype with many counts. CDR3 DNA sequence: TGTGCCAGCAGTTACTCGAGAGTTGGGTTTTCCAGCTCTGGGGCCAACGTCCTGACTTTC. Its translation: CASSYSRVGFSSSGANVLTF. The chain employs TRBV6-5 and TRBJ2-6; the D is unclear. Germline assignment: CDR1 MNHEY and CDR2 SVGAGI. Trimming took off 0 bases at V and 0 bases at J, with 18 bases between the two ends. This CDR3 is 20 amino acids long.

This clonotype has a handful of counts. The genes are TRBV6-1 and TRBJ2-2; D is unresolved. The CDR3 length is 15 residues. Germline loops: CDR1 MNHNS, CDR2 SASEGT. Trimming took 6 bases from V and 4 from J, leaving 15 bases between them. The DNA for the CDR3 is TGTGCCAGCAGAACTCAGTCACTTCGCACCGGGGAGCTGTTTTTT. Its protein is CASRTQSLRTGELFF.

The V call is TRBV6-2 or TRBV6-3, the J call TRBJ2-3; 14 bases line up with TRBD2. CDR1 MNHEY and CDR2 SVGEGT come from the germline V gene. Losses at the gene ends were 5 bases for V and 1 base for J; bases not matched to a gene: 5. The CDR3 totals 17 residues. The CDR3 region is CASSRLAGGPGTDTQYF. The CDR3 DNA is TGTGCCAGCAGTCGACTAGCGGGAGGGCCTGGCACAGATACGCAGTATTTT.

This chain joins TRBV19 and TRBJ2-7; D is perhaps TRBD2 (6 bases). The germline V gene encodes CDR1 LNHDA and CDR2 SQIVND (reference sequence). This CDR3 contains 13 residues. V shed 8 bases and J shed 7 bases, with 18 bases lying between them. The DNA of the CDR3 is TGTGCCAGTTCCGGGACCTGGCGGGGAGAGCAGTACTTC. Translated, it gives CASSGTWRGEQYF.

This clonotype was counted at least ten times. The chain uses TRBV20-1 and TRBJ2-5; 7 nucleotides line up with TRBD1. CDR3 size: 14 residues. The V gene end was trimmed by 2 bases and the J gene end by 3 bases; junction bases not matched to a gene: 6. The germline CDR1 and CDR2 sequences are DFQATT and SNEGSKA (reference sequence). The DNA for the CDR3 is TGCAGTGCTAGACCCGGGACAGCAGAAGAGACCCAGTACTTC. Protein product: CSARPGTAEETQYF.

The count of this clonotype is one. This may come from a read error, since a much larger clone is one base off. The gene calls are TRBV12-3 or TRBV12-4 and TRBJ2-1; weak D call: TRBD1 (6 bases). The DNA end lines up better with TRBJ2-5; the J call may be wrong. This CDR3 has 15 amino acids. The CDR3 reads CASSLTQGRQGTQYF. CDR3 nucleotide sequence: TGTGCCAGCAGTTTAACCCAGGGGCGCCAAGGGACCCAGTACTTC.

The sample holds many counts of this clonotype. The CDR3 nucleotides read TGTGCCAGCAGAGGTACGTTCGGGACAGGGGAGAAGAACACTGAAGCTTTCTTT. This sequence encodes CASRGTFGTGEKNTEAFF. The J gene is TRBJ1-1, the V gene TRBV6-1, with TRBD1 matching over 10 bases. The CDR3 is 18 residues long. Trimming took 6 bases from V and 1 from J; bases not matched to a gene: 14. The germline V gene encodes CDR1 MNHNS and CDR2 SASEGT.

This clonotype was seen more than once but under ten times. The chain recombines TRBV7-9 with TRBJ1-1; no definite D call. In germline, CDR1 is SEHNR, CDR2 FQNEAQ (reference sequence). The CDR3 runs to 13 residues. V was pared by 5 bases and J by 7 bases, with 14 bases between. CDR3 in amino acids: CASSPARTGEAFF. DNA of the CDR3: TGTGCCAGCAGCCCAGCCAGAACCGGTGAAGCTTTCTTT.

The chain joins TRBV29-1 to TRBJ1-2; 7 bases fit TRBD1. The germline CDR1 and CDR2 sequences are SQVTM and ANQGSEA. The V gene end was trimmed by 5 bases and the J gene end by 8 bases; junction bases not matched to a gene: 5. CDR3 length: 11 amino acids. DNA for the CDR3: TGCAGCGTTAACAGGGGCGGAGGCTACACCTTC. Protein sequence: CSVNRGGGYTF.

The chain combines TRBV28 with TRBJ1-6, with a possible D match to TRBD1 (6 bases). Trimming shortened V by 5 bases and J by 0 bases, and 17 bases separated the two germline ends. This CDR3 is built from 18 residues. The V gene's germline CDR1 is MDHEN and CDR2 SYDVKM. CDR3 in DNA: TGTGCCAGCAGTACCCTACAGGGATCCCCCTCCTATAATTCACCCCTCCACTTT. Its translation is CASSTLQGSPSYNSPLHF.